The 11 T cell receptor beta chains in this list originate from one sample, sequenced in a study of OX40 agonist ivuxolimab in advanced cancers. Here immunoSEQ multiplex PCR was the method, and the copy in TCRdb shows in-frame clones only, minus some. The repertoire has fewer than 70,000 clones, 65% to 90% of them found once; the top ten carry about 1.7%. This material consisted of CD4+ or CD8+ T cells sorted from blood, taken in a trial of the OX40 agonist ivuxolimab. The receptors originated from an adult with an advanced solid tumor such as melanoma, head and neck, liver or kidney cancer.

The chain joins TRBV4-1 to TRBJ2-7; 7 bases match TRBD1. Trimming removed 1 base from V and 0 bases from J; junction bases left unmatched: 6. This CDR3 is built from 16 residues. In germline, CDR1 is MGHRA, CDR2 YSYEKL. CDR3: CASSQAGQVFSYEQYF. The CDR3 coding sequence is TGCGCCAGCAGCCAAGCAGGACAGGTCTTCTCCTACGAGCAGTACTTC.

The chain carries TRBV7-9 and TRBJ1-1; 8 bases are a match to TRBD1. The CDR3 covers 15 residues. Germline V gene lookup returns CDR1 SEHNR and CDR2 FQNEAQ (reference sequence). With 4 bases clipped from V and 0 bases from J, the junction kept 4 bases outside the gene matches. The CDR3 reads CASSSTDRVNTEAFF. In DNA, the CDR3 is TGTGCCAGCAGCTCCACGGACAGGGTGAACACTGAAGCTTTCTTT.

This sequence joins TRBV28 and TRBJ2-7; no reliable D call. The CDR3 extends over 12 amino acids. Trimming took 8 bases from V and 4 from J, leaving 12 bases between them. The germline V gene has CDR1 MDHEN and CDR2 SYDVKM. The CDR3 spells CASSAPHYEQYF. The CDR3 DNA reads TGTGCCAGCTCAGCCCCCCATTACGAGCAGTACTTC.

This clone was seen once. The rearrangement links TRBV19 to TRBJ2-2; TRBD2 agrees at 12 bases. There are 18 residues in the CDR3. CDR1 is LNHDA, CDR2 SQIVND, per germline (reference sequence). V shed 5 bases, J shed 2 bases, and the junction held 9 bases outside the gene matches. The CDR3 DNA follows: TGTGCCAGTAGTTGGTTAACTAGCGGGAGGAGCAACACCGGGGAGCTGTTTTTT. This codes for CASSWLTSGRSNTGELFF.

The chain uses TRBV19 and TRBJ2-3, with TRBD2 matching over 7 bases. The CDR3 consists of 16 residues. After removal of 6 bases from V and 2 bases from J, the junction contained 11 bases not matched to a gene. Germline CDR1 reads LNHDA; CDR2 reads SQIVND (reference sequence). The CDR3 sequence is CASSTLALGPTDTQYF. CDR3 sequence (DNA): TGTGCCAGTAGCACACTAGCGCTAGGTCCCACAGATACGCAGTATTTT.

The chain recombines TRBV7-8 with TRBJ2-7; 10 nucleotides match TRBD2. V was pared by 5 bases and J by 3 bases, with 1 base of the junction left unmatched. Germline V gene lookup returns CDR1 SGHVS and CDR2 FQNEAQ. This CDR3 is built from 13 residues. The CDR3 protein is CASSRTSGYEQYF. In nucleotides, the CDR3 is TGTGCCAGCAGCAGGACTAGCGGCTACGAGCAGTACTTC.

This chain connects TRBV18 to TRBJ2-7, with D unresolved. Germline CDR1 and CDR2: KGHSH and LQKENI. The CDR3 contains 12 residues. V lost 5 bases to trimming and J lost 6 bases, with 11 bases between them. The CDR3 here is CASSTHPREQYF. Written as DNA, the CDR3 is TGTGCCAGCTCAACTCACCCACGCGAGCAGTACTTC.

The CDR3 region has the DNA TGTGCCAGCAGCTATAGCGAGGGGGGCGAGCAGTACTTC. This translates into CASSYSEGGEQYF. The chain recombines TRBV7-9 with TRBJ2-7; perhaps D is TRBD1 or TRBD2 (6 bases each). The CDR3 is 13 residues long. With 4 bases removed from V and 6 bases from J, the gap between germline ends came to 13 bases. Germline V gene sequence: CDR1 SEHNR, CDR2 FQNEAQ (reference sequence).

This chain joins TRBV12-5 and TRBJ2-3; TRBD1 is a possible D gene (5 bases). V lost 6 bases and J lost 1, with 8 bases in between. Germline V gene data show CDR1 as LGHNT and CDR2 as FRNRAP. The CDR3 covers 13 residues. CDR3 sequence (DNA): TGTGCTAGTGGGACAGTAGGCACAGATACGCAGTATTTT. Protein product: CASGTVGTDTQYF.

This sequence joins TRBV4-3 and TRBJ2-3; D unclear. The V end lost 4 bases, the J end lost 8 bases, and 13 bases lay between the germline ends. The germline CDR1 and CDR2 sequences are LGHNA and YSLEER. This CDR3 has 13 residues. CDR3 bases: TGCGCCAGCAGCCTCCTGATGGGGTCTACGCAGTATTTT. Translation gives CASSLLMGSTQYF.

The rearrangement joins TRBV4-2 to TRBJ1-4; D is perhaps TRBD1 (5 bases). The germline V and J ends were trimmed by 4 bases and 5 bases, with 11 bases remaining between them. Germline V gene data show CDR1 as LGHNA and CDR2 as YNFKEQ. The CDR3 runs 14 residues. The CDR3 DNA follows: TGTGCCAGCAGCCTAGACAGAGTAAATGAAAAACTGTTTTTT. Its protein is CASSLDRVNEKLFF.